This T cell receptor beta chain was recorded in a study of PD-L1 blockade in urothelial cancer. Germline lookup yields CDR1 SNHLY and CDR2 FYNNEI. The CDR3 loop spans 12 amino acids. V lost 3 bases and J lost 1, with 3 bases in between. Time point: pretreatment peripheral blood. The repertoire was sequenced with immunoSEQ multiplex PCR; TCRdb's copy has only in-frame clones and lacks some. The table has more than 50,000 clones, 81% seen once; the top ten hold 3% to 4%. The sequencing used PBMCs, collected around atezolizumab (anti-PD-L1) treatment. The sequence was collected from a man in his 70s with urothelial cancer. This chain links TRBV2 with TRBJ2-5; D gene unclear. This CDR3 reads CASSDSQETQYF. In nucleotides, the CDR3 is TGTGCCAGCAGTGACTCCCAAGAGACCCAGTACTTC. The full variable domain, rest sourced from reference TRBV2 and TRBJ2-5, is EPEVTQTPSHQVTQMGQEVILRCVPISNHLYFYWYRQILGQKVEFLVSFYNNEISEKSEIFDDQFSVERPDGSNFTLKIRSTKLEDSAMYFCASSDSQETQYFGPGTRLLVL.